Detailed here is one T cell receptor (beta chain). The specificity of this receptor is unknown. One base away there is no much larger clone; base qualities are not given. The immunoSEQ Assay, a bias-controlled multiplex PCR, was used to amplify TCRbeta CDR3 regions from genomic DNA. The paper's data handling went like this. Within the assay, amplification of reference gene primers was used to estimate how many nucleated cells each sample contained. To quantify the absolute abundance of each unique TCRbeta CDR3 rearrangement, sequence reads were collapsed and filtered. For each sample, productive Simpson clonality was calculated as the square root of Simpson's diversity index over productive rearrangements. TCRdb took over this immuneACCESS table, retaining in-frame rearrangements with V and J assigned. Such tables are incomplete; in checked studies, under half of the missing clones stem from an unresolved V gene, and the remainder is unexplained. That table furnishes V, J and clone size, whereas the DNA furnished D and trimming. This sample holds 35,000 to 45,000 clones; nearly 90% were observed only once. The top ten hold less than 7% of the sample.

V and J are truncated by 4 bases and 5 bases respectively, leaving an intervening sequence of 9 bases. The germline V gene specifies SGHDT as CDR1 and YYEEEE as CDR2. The CDR3 goes from the cysteine to the phenylalanine over 12 residues. The retained sequence is limited to the CDR3, 36 bases, with the frame set at the first base. The record originates from a study of blood T cell repertoires in COVID-19 (dated by TCRdb to the early 2020s). Context from the whole study: The collaborator samples originated in the United States, Italy and Spain and spanned the acute and convalescent phases of COVID-19. Deeply sampled blood TCRbeta repertoires from subjects exposed to, actively infected with, or recovered from COVID-19 were included in the dataset. Sample metadata almost always included a de-identified subject ID, COVID-19 status, age in years and sex. Samples were obtained from the ongoing ImmuneRACE study (first 160 participants) and from about 1,300 subjects provided by 6 global collaborators. Where available, HLA class I and class II types were taken from metadata supplied by the sample provider and were not determined by assay-based typing. The repertoires were released in a freely available public database meant as a resource for research on the immune response to SARS-CoV-2. The prospective study material was composed of cDNA or gDNA derived from T cells, B-cell-depleted T cells, or PBMCs. Overall results and qualifications from the work: The amount of clinical and demographic metadata varied by source and participant and was provided uncurated.

Whole blood was collected in K2EDTA tubes by collaborating institutions according to the institutions' own protocols. For TCRbeta analysis, collaborators shipped samples in one of three forms: frozen whole blood, isolated PBMCs, or DNA extracted from either of those sample types. Input material: peripheral blood. The sequence was obtained from a human donor in a cohort sampled during active COVID-19. The V and J genes are TRBV5-6 and TRBJ2-5; a tentative D match to TRBD1 spans 6 bases. In nucleotides, the sequence is TGTGCCAGCAGCCCCCAGGGGGAGACCCAGTACTTC. It codes for CASSPQGETQYF.